These 28 T cell receptor beta chains share one sample of origin, sequenced in a study of blood T cell repertoires in COVID-19. Data came from immunoSEQ multiplex PCR; TCRdb stores just in-frame clones and leaves some out. This sample has roughly 200,000 clones; more than 70% occur once, and the top ten carry around 6%. The sample consisted of PBMCs or T cells enriched from blood (not recorded which). The receptor set was obtained from a man in his forties with acute COVID-19.

This rearrangement joins TRBV19 to TRBJ1-4; 9 bases line up with TRBD1. The ends lost 6 bases at V and 7 bases at J; junction bases unmatched: 6. There are 14 residues in the CDR3. CDR1 is LNHDA, CDR2 SQIVND, per germline (reference sequence). Here the CDR3 reads CASRGQGLGEKLFF. CDR3 bases: TGTGCCAGTAGGGGACAGGGTCTCGGTGAAAAACTGTTTTTT.

The chain joins TRBV7-6 to TRBJ2-7, with 8 nucleotides matching TRBD1. Germline lookup yields CDR1 SGHVS and CDR2 FNYEAQ. The CDR3 length is 17 residues. With V trimmed by 1 base and J by 1 base, 9 bases remained unmatched. The CDR3 here is CASSLGAGGQVSYEQYF. The CDR3 DNA reads as TGTGCCAGCAGCTTAGGGGCAGGGGGACAGGTATCCTACGAGCAGTACTTC.

This chain joins TRBV5-1 and TRBJ1-6, with D perhaps matching TRBD1 (5 bases). The V gene's germline CDR1 is SGHRS and CDR2 YFSETQ. The CDR3 is 14 amino acids. V was trimmed by 5 bases and J by 10 bases, leaving 16 bases between them. CDR3 loop: CASRPDRRQSPLHF. Written as DNA, the CDR3 is TGCGCCAGCAGACCCGACAGAAGGCAATCACCCCTCCACTTT.

The chain couples TRBV6-2 or TRBV6-3 to TRBJ1-5; the match to TRBD1 covers 8 bases. This CDR3 is 16 amino acids long. V trimming: 5 bases; J trimming: 2 bases; junction bases outside the gene matches: 8. Per the germline V gene, CDR1 is MNHEY and CDR2 is SVGEGT. The CDR3: CASSLDRGRGNQPQHF. The CDR3 bases are TGTGCCAGCAGTCTTGACAGGGGACGAGGCAATCAGCCCCAGCATTTT.

The chain uses TRBV7-2 and TRBJ1-3; D remains ambiguous. CDR3 size: 15 residues. Between the trimmed V and J ends, which lost 3 bases and 4 bases, there was a span of 13 bases. Germline V gives CDR1 SGHTA, CDR2 FQGNSA. The CDR3 sequence: CASSFRAFGGNTIYF. Written as DNA, the CDR3 is TGTGCCAGCAGCTTCAGAGCGTTTGGAGGAAACACCATATATTTT.

CDR3 nucleotide sequence: TGTGCCAGCACCCCGGGGGGTTTAAGAAGCCCCCTCTACGAGCAGTACTTC. This codes for CASTPGGLRSPLYEQYF. V and J are TRBV7-9 and TRBJ2-7; 7 nucleotides match TRBD2. Germline-derived CDR1 and CDR2 are SEHNR and FQNEAQ (reference sequence). The CDR3 is 17 residues long. With V trimmed by 7 bases and J by 3 bases, 18 bases remained unmatched.

The rearrangement links TRBV29-1 to TRBJ2-5; possible D gene TRBD1, 5 bases. Trimming left V 7 bases short and J 5 bases short, with 11 bases between. Germline CDR1 reads SQVTM; CDR2 reads ANQGSEA. The CDR3 contains 11 residues. The CDR3 nucleotides are TGCAGCGCCCCCCACAGGGAGACCCAGTACTTC. Protein sequence: CSAPHRETQYF.

This rearrangement joins TRBV6-4 to TRBJ1-1; D unresolved. The CDR3 consists of 13 residues. The V end was cut by 1 base, the J end by 5 bases, with 8 bases between. Germline loops: CDR1 MRHNA, CDR2 SNTAGT. CDR3 DNA sequence: TGTGCCAGCAGTGACTACCGGGGAACTGAAGCTTTCTTT. Its translation: CASSDYRGTEAFF.

The chain combines TRBV7-3 with TRBJ2-5; D gene ambiguous. The CDR3 has 13 amino acids. With 3 bases removed from V and 0 bases from J, the gap between germline ends came to 5 bases. Germline CDR1 and CDR2: SGHTA and FQGTGA. CDR3 bases: TGTGCCAGCAGCTTGACAAACCAAGAGACCCAGTACTTC. Encoded protein: CASSLTNQETQYF.

The genes are TRBV7-8 and TRBJ2-5, with D unclear. V was cut by 5 bases and J by 1 base, with 11 bases left in between. There are 14 residues in the CDR3. Looked up from germline, CDR1 is SGHVS and CDR2 is FQNEAQ. The CDR3 region is CASSLKRVQETQYF. DNA for the CDR3: TGTGCCAGCAGCCTAAAACGGGTCCAAGAGACCCAGTACTTC.

J is TRBJ2-7 and V is TRBV11-2; TRBD2 aligns across 7 bases. V gave up 1 base and J gave up 2 bases; unmatched junction bases: 5. The germline CDR1 and CDR2 sequences are SGHAT and FQNNGV. CDR3 size: 15 residues. The CDR3 loop reads CASSLAASGPYEQYF. The CDR3 nucleotides read TGTGCCAGCAGCTTAGCGGCTAGCGGACCCTACGAGCAGTACTTC. The whole variable domain, filled in from reference TRBV11-2 and TRBJ2-7, reads EAGVAQSPRYKIIEKRQSVAFWCNPISGHATLYWYQQILGQGPKLLIQFQNNGVVDDSQLPKDRFSAERLKGVDSTLKIQPAKLEDSAVYLCASSLAASGPYEQYFGPGTRLTVT.

This clone was seen just once. The chain joins TRBV30 to TRBJ1-2, with a possible D match to TRBD1 (6 bases). Germline V gene sequence: CDR1 GTSNPN, CDR2 SVGIG (reference sequence). The length of the CDR3 is 11 residues. Trimming removed 0 bases from V and 9 bases from J, with 8 bases in between. The CDR3 nucleotides are TGTGCCTGGAGTGTACGGGACAGCTACACCTTC. This translates into CAWSVRDSYTF.

This sequence joins TRBV7-6 and TRBJ2-7; 15 bases fit TRBD2. The ends lost 5 bases at V and 4 bases at J; junction bases unmatched: 9. The CDR3 is 17 amino acids. CDR1 is SGHVS and CDR2 is FNYEAQ in the germline V gene. DNA of the CDR3: TGTGCCAGCAGCCCGTTAGGGACTAGCGGGAGGTGGTACGAGCAGTACTTC. It is translated as CASSPLGTSGRWYEQYF.

The chain carries TRBV5-6 and TRBJ1-5; D might be TRBD1 (5 bases). The CDR3 spans 15 residues. Trimming stripped 1 base from V and 2 bases from J, with 10 bases between. Germline lookup yields CDR1 SGHDT and CDR2 YYEEEE. Written as DNA, the CDR3 is TGTGCCAGCAGCTTGTACAGGAGTGGCAATCAGCCCCAGCATTTT. This gives the protein CASSLYRSGNQPQHF. The full variable domain, rest sourced from reference TRBV5-6 and TRBJ1-5, is DAGVTQSPTHLIKTRGQQVTLRCSPKSGHDTVSWYQQALGQGPQFIFQYYEEEERQRGNFPDRFSGHQFPNYSSELNVNALLLGDSALYLCASSLYRSGNQPQHFGDGTRLSIL.

Here the CDR3 DNA reads TGTGCCAGCAGTTTAGCCCGGGACAGGGGTTTCTTT. Protein sequence: CASSLARDRGFF. The rearrangement uses TRBV28 and TRBJ1-1, with 10 nucleotides matching TRBD1. J lost 13 bases, V lost 2 bases, and 4 bases had no gene match. This CDR3 region has 12 residues. Germline lookup yields CDR1 MDHEN and CDR2 SYDVKM. Full variable domain (rest looked up from reference TRBV28 and TRBJ1-1): DVKVTQSSRYLVKRTGEKVFLECVQDMDHENMFWYRQDPGLGLRLIYFSYDVKMKEKGDIPEGYSVSREKKERFSLILESASTNQTSMYLCASSLARDRGFFGQGTRLTVV.

This clone has at least ten counts. The rearrangement links TRBV29-1 to TRBJ1-1; TRBD1 agrees at 8 bases. The germline CDR1 and CDR2 sequences are SQVTM and ANQGSEA. CDR3 length equals 12 residues. Trimming at V came to 4 bases and at J to 4 bases, leaving 2 bases not matched to a gene. Written as DNA, the CDR3 is TGCAGCGTTGGGACAGGGACCACTGAAGCTTTCTTT. It specifies CSVGTGTTEAFF.

The V and J genes are TRBV5-1 and TRBJ2-5, with 7 bases fitting TRBD2. This CDR3 region has 16 residues. Germline CDR1 is SGHRS and CDR2 is YFSETQ. Losses at the gene ends were 0 bases for V and 1 base for J; bases not matched to a gene: 6. CDR3 protein: CASSLGGGASQETQYF. The CDR3 DNA reads TGCGCCAGCAGCTTGGGGGGAGGGGCCTCCCAAGAGACCCAGTACTTC.

This clone was seen a few times. The rearrangement joins TRBV28 to TRBJ1-2; maybe TRBD1 (5 bases). This CDR3 is built from 12 residues. Germline CDR1 is MDHEN and CDR2 is SYDVKM. V lost 6 bases, J lost 8 bases, and 13 bases lay in between. The CDR3 loop is CASRAGPWGYTF. CDR3 DNA sequence: TGTGCCAGCAGGGCGGGGCCTTGGGGCTACACCTTC.

V is TRBV7-3 and J is TRBJ2-1; TRBD2 might be the D (6 bases). Trimming shortened V by 0 bases and J by 1 base, and 16 bases separated the two germline ends. The CDR3 loop spans 18 amino acids. Germline V gives CDR1 SGHTA, CDR2 FQGTGA. The CDR3 region is CASSLTLRAGKSYNEQFF. The CDR3 region has the DNA TGTGCCAGCAGCTTAACGTTAAGGGCGGGAAAATCCTACAATGAGCAGTTCTTC.

This sequence joins TRBV9 and TRBJ2-1, with a tentative D call TRBD2 (6 bases). Looked up from germline, CDR1 is SGDLS and CDR2 is YYNGEE. Trimming took off 5 bases at V and 12 bases at J, with 21 bases between the two ends. This CDR3 comprises 14 residues. CDR3 protein: CASSAGTGPRVQFF. DNA of the CDR3: TGTGCCAGCAGTGCCGGGACTGGACCTCGGGTGCAGTTCTTC.

V usage is TRBV4-1 and J usage is TRBJ2-7; TRBD1 aligns across 10 bases. V gave up 4 bases and J gave up 7 bases; unmatched junction bases: 7. The CDR3 totals 14 residues. In germline, CDR1 is MGHRA, CDR2 YSYEKL. The CDR3 here is CASSPPGQGREQYF. The CDR3 region has the DNA TGCGCCAGCAGCCCGCCGGGACAGGGGAGGGAGCAGTACTTC.

The rearrangement joins TRBV6-5 to TRBJ2-1, with TRBD1 identical over 8 bases. This CDR3 contains 12 residues. Germline CDR1 and CDR2: MNHEY and SVGAGI. V shed 8 bases, J shed 10 bases, and the junction held 7 bases outside the gene matches. The CDR3 reads CASQGAGGEQFF. The CDR3 DNA sequence: TGTGCCAGCCAGGGGGCCGGGGGAGAGCAGTTCTTC.

The chain couples TRBV7-3 to TRBJ2-1; D is possibly TRBD2 (6 bases). Germline CDR1 and CDR2: SGHTA and FQGTGA. V was clipped by 5 bases and J by 8 bases, with 22 bases between them. The CDR3 is made up of 16 amino acids. The CDR3 sequence is CASSRQGGNPPHEQFF. DNA for the CDR3: TGTGCCAGCAGCCGGCAGGGCGGGAACCCCCCCCATGAGCAGTTCTTC.

This chain uses TRBV2 with TRBJ2-1; TRBD2 might be the D (5 bases). Germline CDR1 and CDR2: SNHLY and FYNNEI. V was clipped by 4 bases and J by 9 bases, with 13 bases between them. The CDR3 sequence is 13 residues long. DNA of the CDR3: TGTGCCAGCAGTGGGATTCTCAGCGGTGAGCAGTTCTTC. Its protein is CASSGILSGEQFF.

The chain combines TRBV19 with TRBJ1-3, with D possibly matching TRBD1 (6 bases). CDR1 LNHDA and CDR2 SQIVND come from the germline V gene (reference sequence). This CDR3 region has 14 residues. V lost 10 bases and J lost 0, with 13 bases in between. The CDR3 region has the DNA TGTGCCACTATGCCCAGGGGCTCTGGAAACACCATATATTTT. Translated: CATMPRGSGNTIYF.

V gene TRBV7-9 combines with J gene TRBJ2-4; 7 nucleotides match TRBD1. The CDR3 loop spans 15 amino acids. Germline assignment: CDR1 SEHNR and CDR2 FQNEAQ (reference sequence). Losses at the gene ends were 5 bases for V and 5 bases for J; bases not matched to a gene: 9. CDR3 region: CASSLPGDRQNIQYF. The CDR3 bases are TGTGCCAGCAGCCTACCTGGGGACAGACAAAACATTCAGTACTTC.

The chain is built from TRBV7-7 and TRBJ2-1; 8 nucleotides agree with TRBD1. The CDR3 runs to 15 residues. The V gene's germline CDR1 is SSHAT and CDR2 FNYEAQ (reference sequence). With 0 bases clipped from V and 8 bases from J, the junction kept 6 bases outside the gene matches. CDR3 region: CASSLAQGARYEQFF. In DNA, the CDR3 is TGTGCCAGCAGCTTAGCGCAGGGGGCACGGTATGAGCAGTTCTTC.

This chain connects TRBV14 to TRBJ2-7; D uncertain. The CDR3 spans 16 residues. The V and J ends lost 3 bases and 7 bases respectively, with 22 bases between them. Germline values: CDR1 SGHDN, CDR2 FVKESK. Here the CDR3 DNA reads TGTGCCAGCAGCCATCTCACGGGTACCCTCCTCTTTGAGCAGTACTTC. The encoded protein is CASSHLTGTLLFEQYF.